This record looks at one T cell receptor (beta chain) sequence and its context. Library preparation (for TCRbeta) was performed with unique molecular identifiers. TCRdb re-analysed the PCR reads in MiXCR, keeping a single row per CDR3 protein. Of hundreds of thousands of distinct CDR3 sequences in the sample, roughly 9.5% are singletons; the top ten hold over 9.5%. This sample was taken from a study of T-cell reconstitution after alpha-beta-depleted transplantation in children. V shed 3 bases, J shed 7 bases, and the junction held 14 bases outside the gene matches. This CDR3 has 15 amino acids. Germline lookup yields CDR1 DFQATT and CDR2 SNEGSKA (reference sequence).

The source is a human donor who donated a stem cell graft to a child with SCID. The sample in question was PBMCs from the stem cell graft donor, obtained from the stem cell graft. The V and J genes are TRBV20-1 and TRBJ1-2, with 7 bases lining up with TRBD1. The CDR3 loop is CSARVTQDRTGGYTF. Here the CDR3 DNA reads TGCAGTGCTAGGGTGACACAGGACAGGACGGGTGGCTACACCTTC.